A selection of T cell receptor beta chains follows, all from one sample in a study of T cells in Graves' hyperthyroidism and ophthalmopathy. TCRdb called the multiplex PCR reads again in MiXCR, with one record for every CDR3 protein. This table holds about half a million distinct CDR3 sequences, about 20% found once. The sample was blood. The receptors derive from a man aged 18 to 35 with Graves' hyperthyroidism. The CDR3 runs from the conserved cysteine through the conserved F or W. The D gene is left open where the match is weak. Clone sizes are given selectively: once, few, many, or a class where the clone is expanded.

J: TRBJ1-1
size: NA
D: TRBD1
V: TRBV12-3/TRBV12-4
DNA: TGTGCCAGCAGTTTAAAGAACACAGGGGCCTCTGAAGCTTTCTTT
CDR3: CASSLKNTGASEAFF

J: TRBJ2-7
size: NA
D: NA
V: TRBV6-1
DNA: TGTGCCAGCAGTGAGGGTCCCGCCCGGGGGGAGCAGTACTTC
CDR3: CASSEGPARGEQYF

J: TRBJ2-5
size: NA
D: NA
V: TRBV20-1
DNA: TGCAGTGCTCGGGAACTAACCGAAGAGACCCAGTACTTC
CDR3: CSARELTEETQYF

J: TRBJ1-2
size: few
D: NA
V: TRBV20-1
DNA: TGCAGTGCTAGAGTAGGGGTTAACTATGGCTACACCTTC
CDR3: CSARVGVNYGYTF

J: TRBJ1-2
size: many
D: TRBD1
V: TRBV6-1
DNA: TGTGCCAGCAGTGAATTTGACAGGGGTAAAGGCTACACCTTC
CDR3: CASSEFDRGKGYTF

J: TRBJ1-1
size: many
D: NA
V: TRBV9
DNA: TGTGCCAGCAGCGTAGGTGACGGGGGGAGCACTGAAGCTTTCTTT
CDR3: CASSVGDGGSTEAFF

J: TRBJ2-2
size: few
D: NA
V: TRBV10-1
DNA: TGCGCCACCGCGGCTGTAACCGGGGAGCTGTTTTTT
CDR3: CATAAVTGELFF

J: TRBJ1-6
size: many
D: TRBD1
V: TRBV25-1
DNA: TGTGCCAGCAGTTCGACAGGGGAAACACCCCTCCACTTT
CDR3: CASSSTGETPLHF

J: TRBJ2-2
size: few
D: NA
V: TRBV30
DNA: TGTGCCTGGAGTGTAGGGTTCCCGACCGGGGAGCTGTTTTTT
CDR3: CAWSVGFPTGELFF

J: TRBJ1-3
size: many
D: NA
V: TRBV14
DNA: TGTGCCAGCAGCCAACCGACGGAAGTCTCTGGAAACACCATATATTTT
CDR3: CASSQPTEVSGNTIYF

J: TRBJ2-7
size: many
D: NA
V: TRBV29-1
DNA: TGCAGCGTTGTTAGGGACCCTTACGAGCAGTACTTC
CDR3: CSVVRDPYEQYF

J: TRBJ2-7
size: many
D: NA
V: TRBV30
DNA: TGTGCCTGGAGTGTGACAGCACGCTACGAGCAGTACTTC
CDR3: CAWSVTARYEQYF

J: TRBJ1-5
size: NA
D: NA
V: TRBV9
DNA: TGTGCCAGCAGCGTAGAAGGGGGGAGCAATCAGCCCCAGCATTTT
CDR3: CASSVEGGSNQPQHF

J: TRBJ2-5
size: many
D: NA
V: TRBV15
DNA: TGTGCCACCAGCAGAGATCGGTTCCAAGAGACCCAGTACTTC
CDR3: CATSRDRFQETQYF

J: TRBJ1-1
size: many
D: NA
V: TRBV27
DNA: TGTGCCAGCAGTTGGGGAGGGTGGGGCACTGAAGCTTTCTTT
CDR3: CASSWGGWGTEAFF

J: TRBJ1-2
size: few
D: NA
V: TRBV12-3/TRBV12-4
DNA: TGTGCCAGCAGTTCCCGGAGCGGCTATGGCTACACCTTC
CDR3: CASSSRSGYGYTF

J: TRBJ1-1
size: few
D: TRBD1
V: TRBV29-1
DNA: TGCAGCGTGGAGACAGGGACTTTAGCTTTCTTT
CDR3: CSVETGTLAFF

J: TRBJ2-5
size: many
D: NA
V: TRBV29-1
DNA: TGCAGCGTGGTACCCGGAGACCAAGAGACCCAGTACTTC
CDR3: CSVVPGDQETQYF

J: TRBJ1-2
size: many
D: NA
V: TRBV6-5
DNA: TGTGCCAGCACCTCGGGACTGGTATATGGCTACACCTTC
CDR3: CASTSGLVYGYTF

J: TRBJ2-3
size: many
D: TRBD2
V: TRBV6-4
DNA: TGTGCCAGCAGTGACTCGCCTAGCGGGGACACAGATACGCAGTATTTT
CDR3: CASSDSPSGDTDTQYF

J: TRBJ1-3
size: many
D: TRBD1
V: TRBV11-3
DNA: TGTGCCAGCAGCCTGGGACAGATCTCTGGAAACACCATATATTTT
CDR3: CASSLGQISGNTIYF

J: TRBJ2-7
size: many
D: TRBD2
V: TRBV28
DNA: TGTGCCAGCAGTTTATGGACTAGCGGTTACGAGCAGTACTTC
CDR3: CASSLWTSGYEQYF

J: TRBJ1-2
size: many
D: NA
V: TRBV29-1
DNA: TGCAGCGTTGAGGATGGGACGGAAAGCGGCTACACCTTC
CDR3: CSVEDGTESGYTF

J: TRBJ2-5
size: few
D: NA
V: TRBV4-2
DNA: TGTGCCAGCAGCCAAGACTGGCCCCAAGAGACCCAGTACTTC
CDR3: CASSQDWPQETQYF

J: TRBJ1-1
size: few
D: TRBD1
V: TRBV12-3/TRBV12-4
DNA: TGTGCCAGCAGTTTTCTGGGACAGGGGAACACTGAAGCTTTCTTT
CDR3: CASSFLGQGNTEAFF

J: TRBJ2-2
size: NA
D: TRBD1
V: TRBV18
DNA: TGTGCCAGCTCACCCCAGCGGACAGGGGGGACCGGGGAGCTGTTTTTT
CDR3: CASSPQRTGGTGELFF

J: TRBJ1-2
size: many
D: NA
V: TRBV24-1
DNA: TGTGCCACCAGTACTACAGAGACCTATGGCTACACCTTC
CDR3: CATSTTETYGYTF

J: TRBJ2-7
size: many
D: NA
V: TRBV7-6
DNA: TGTGCCAGCAGCTCCCAGGCAGTTGGCTACGAGCAGTACTTC
CDR3: CASSSQAVGYEQYF

J: TRBJ2-5
size: few
D: TRBD1
V: TRBV28
DNA: TGTGCCAGCAGCCATTCCGGGACAGGGACTCGGGGGGAGACCCAGTACTTC
CDR3: CASSHSGTGTRGETQYF

J: TRBJ2-7
size: NA
D: NA
V: TRBV20-1
DNA: TGCAGTGCTAGTCGCTCCCCAAGGTGGTCCTACGAGCAGTACTTC
CDR3: CSASRSPRWSYEQYF

J: TRBJ2-2
size: NA
D: NA
V: TRBV3-1
DNA: TGTGCCAGCAGCCTCAGGGTGGCCGGGGAGCTGTTTTTT
CDR3: CASSLRVAGELFF

J: TRBJ1-2
size: NA
D: NA
V: TRBV6-1
DNA: TGTGCCAGCAGTGAAGTGATATCATATGGCTACACCTTC
CDR3: CASSEVISYGYTF

J: TRBJ1-5
size: few
D: TRBD1
V: TRBV12-3/TRBV12-4
DNA: TGTGCCAGCAGTTTAGCAGGACAGGGGGCCGGTCAGCCCCAGCATTTT
CDR3: CASSLAGQGAGQPQHF

J: TRBJ1-2
size: many
D: NA
V: TRBV6-5
DNA: TGTGCCAGCAGTTCCATGGGGGCCCTTGAGGCCTATGGCTACACCTTC
CDR3: CASSSMGALEAYGYTF

J: TRBJ1-1
size: many
D: TRBD1
V: TRBV6-1
DNA: TGTGCCAGCAGTGCGGACAGGGGGCGAATCCCTGAAGCTTTCTTT
CDR3: CASSADRGRIPEAFF

J: TRBJ1-5
size: many
D: NA
V: TRBV30
DNA: TGTGCCTGGAGTCCGGGCCTGTCACAGCCCCAGCATTTT
CDR3: CAWSPGLSQPQHF

J: TRBJ2-2
size: NA
D: TRBD2
V: TRBV2
DNA: TGTGCCAGCAGTGCAGGGCTAGCGGGGAGCACCGGGGAGCTGTTTTTT
CDR3: CASSAGLAGSTGELFF

J: TRBJ1-2
size: many
D: NA
V: TRBV6-1
DNA: TGTGCCAGCACGTCAGGGAGAGGCTATGGCTACACCTTC
CDR3: CASTSGRGYGYTF

J: TRBJ2-7
size: many
D: TRBD1
V: TRBV7-9
DNA: TGTGCCAGCAGCTTAGCGGCCAGGGGGCACGAGCAGTACTTC
CDR3: CASSLAARGHEQYF

J: TRBJ2-5
size: NA
D: TRBD2
V: TRBV4-1
DNA: TGCGCCAGCAGCCAGTACGGGACTAGCGGGGGGGGGACCCAGTACTTC
CDR3: CASSQYGTSGGGTQYF

J: TRBJ1-5
size: NA
D: TRBD1
V: TRBV11-1
DNA: TGTGCCAGCAGCTACATGACAGGGTCCGCTCATCAGCCCCAGCATTTT
CDR3: CASSYMTGSAHQPQHF

J: TRBJ1-6
size: once
D: NA
V: TRBV13
DNA: TGTGCCAGCAGTCTGGGGGACTCCTATAATTCACCCCTCCACTTT
CDR3: CASSLGDSYNSPLHF